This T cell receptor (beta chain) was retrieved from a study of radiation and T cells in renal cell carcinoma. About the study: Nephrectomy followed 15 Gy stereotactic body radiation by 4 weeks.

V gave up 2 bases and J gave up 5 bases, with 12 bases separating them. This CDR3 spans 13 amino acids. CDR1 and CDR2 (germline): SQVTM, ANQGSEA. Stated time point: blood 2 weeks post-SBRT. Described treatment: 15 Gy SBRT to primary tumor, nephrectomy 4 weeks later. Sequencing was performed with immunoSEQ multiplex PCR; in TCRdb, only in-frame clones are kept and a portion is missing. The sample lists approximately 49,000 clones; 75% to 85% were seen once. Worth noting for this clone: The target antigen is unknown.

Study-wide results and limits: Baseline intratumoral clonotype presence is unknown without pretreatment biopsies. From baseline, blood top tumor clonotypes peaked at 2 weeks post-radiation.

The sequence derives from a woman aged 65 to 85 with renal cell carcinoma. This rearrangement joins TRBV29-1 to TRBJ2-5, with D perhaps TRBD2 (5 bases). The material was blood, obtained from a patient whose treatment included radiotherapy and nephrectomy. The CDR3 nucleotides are TGCAGCGTTGAACCGTGGACTCAGGAGACCCAGTACTTC. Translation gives CSVEPWTQETQYF.